A selection of T cell receptor beta chains follows, all from one sample in a study of T cells in Graves' hyperthyroidism and ophthalmopathy. MiXCR, applied by TCRdb to the multiplex PCR reads, yields one record per CDR3 protein. The data contain hundreds of thousands of distinct CDR3 sequences, less than 25% of them singletons. The sequenced material came from blood. The receptors shown here come from a man between 25 and 39 years old with Graves' ophthalmopathy. The CDR3 runs from the conserved cysteine through the conserved F or W.

TRBV7-8	TRBJ2-7	13	CASSLELAYEQYF
TRBV20-1	TRBJ2-7	15	CSARDGQGENYEQYF
TRBV25-1	TRBJ2-3	17	CASSVTGLAGGPDTQYF
TRBV30	TRBJ1-5	17	CAWSVSLTLHSNQPQHF
TRBV5-1	TRBJ1-1	15	CASSLGQGAGTEAFF
TRBV6-5	TRBJ1-1	15	CASSWRQGAQTEAFF
TRBV30	TRBJ1-2	13	CAWSVLGFYGYTF
TRBV11-2	TRBJ2-1	18	CASSYHLGTRLGYNEQFF
TRBV3-1	TRBJ2-1	20	CASSQRRGPYEQSSYNEQFF
TRBV11-2	TRBJ2-3	14	CASSLRLALDTQYF
TRBV7-3	TRBJ2-1	13	CASSLMGNNEQFF
TRBV7-9	TRBJ2-7	13	CASSQTDRAEQYF
TRBV7-2	TRBJ1-1	13	CASSLRGATEAFF
TRBV7-2	TRBJ2-1	15	CASSISPSSYNEQFF
TRBV12-3/TRBV12-4	TRBJ1-5	12	CASSSRGQPQHF
TRBV28	TRBJ2-5	13	CASRSGQAETQYF
TRBV7-2	TRBJ1-5	15	CASSSHLHISEPQHF
TRBV11-3	TRBJ2-2	17	CASSSQPGLAGDGELFF
TRBV5-1	TRBJ1-1	16	CASSLARGGRNTEAFF
TRBV6-1	TRBJ2-1	15	CASSVFLGGGNEQFF
TRBV18	TRBJ2-2	16	CASSRPGLPRAGELFF
TRBV6-1	TRBJ2-5	14	CASSPGQGEETQYF
TRBV11-2	TRBJ2-7	17	CASSRRGAGDSAWEQYF
TRBV18	TRBJ2-7	15	CASSPPAGVQGEQYF
TRBV7-3	TRBJ2-2	15	CASSLRPDSTGELFF
TRBV27	TRBJ1-3	14	CASSLGGIGNTIYF
TRBV4-3	TRBJ1-6	13	CASSDRRNSPLHF
TRBV2	TRBJ2-7	15	CAVHSGTSGSYEQYF
TRBV6-5	TRBJ2-1	18	CASSYSHSGTSVGNEQFF
TRBV18	TRBJ1-1	14	CASLLQGANTEAFF
TRBV3-1	TRBJ2-2	17	CASSPTTGTGRAGELFF
TRBV6-5	TRBJ1-5	19	CASSYPRTGGASLNQPQHF
TRBV20-1	TRBJ2-5	12	CSASGGGETQYF
TRBV27	TRBJ2-7	13	CASSVARNYEQYF
TRBV28	TRBJ2-7	15	CASSKLAGGPYEQYF
TRBV11-2	TRBJ1-6	15	CASSSPGDRDSPLHF
TRBV7-9	TRBJ2-3	13	CASSIGGSDTQYF
TRBV12-5	TRBJ2-1	17	CASGLPPPGQGDNEQFF
TRBV29-1	TRBJ2-7	14	CSVDLPGQLYEQYF
TRBV6-1	TRBJ1-1	14	CASSSAGGVTEAFF
TRBV18	TRBJ2-3	14	CASSPLMGADTQYF
TRBV7-3	TRBJ2-1	15	CASSITYVSYNEQFF
TRBV27	TRBJ2-6	17	CASSLSRLAGGANVLTF
TRBV15	TRBJ1-1	14	CATSRALMNTEAFF
TRBV4-1	TRBJ2-7	15	CASSQELAAFYEQYF